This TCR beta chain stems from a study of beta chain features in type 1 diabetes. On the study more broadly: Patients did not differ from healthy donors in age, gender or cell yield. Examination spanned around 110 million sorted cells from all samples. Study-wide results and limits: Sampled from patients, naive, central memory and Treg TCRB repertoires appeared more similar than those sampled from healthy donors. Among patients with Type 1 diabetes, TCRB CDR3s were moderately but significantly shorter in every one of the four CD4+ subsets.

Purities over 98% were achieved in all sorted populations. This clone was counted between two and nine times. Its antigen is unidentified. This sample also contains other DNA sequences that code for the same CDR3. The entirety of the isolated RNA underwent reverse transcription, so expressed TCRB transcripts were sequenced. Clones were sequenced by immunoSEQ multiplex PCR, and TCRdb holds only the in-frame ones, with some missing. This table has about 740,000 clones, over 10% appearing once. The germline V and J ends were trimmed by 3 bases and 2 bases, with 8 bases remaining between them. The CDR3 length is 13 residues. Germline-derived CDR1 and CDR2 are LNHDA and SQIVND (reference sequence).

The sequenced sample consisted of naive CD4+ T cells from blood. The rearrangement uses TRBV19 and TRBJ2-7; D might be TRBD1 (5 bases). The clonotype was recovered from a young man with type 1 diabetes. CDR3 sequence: CASSIGRAYEQYF. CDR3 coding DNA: TGTGCCAGTAGTATTGGCAGGGCCTACGAGCAGTACTTC. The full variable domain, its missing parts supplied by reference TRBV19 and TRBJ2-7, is DGGITQSPKYLFRKEGQNVTLSCEQNLNHDAMYWYRQDPGQGLRLIYYSQIVNDFQKGDIAEGYSVSREKKESFPLTVTSAQKNPTAFYLCASSIGRAYEQYFGPGTRLTVT.